This paragraph reports one T cell receptor (beta chain). CDR1 is SGHRS and CDR2 is YFSETQ in the germline V gene. Trimming stripped 4 bases from V and 0 bases from J, with 13 bases between. There are 15 residues in the CDR3. The treatment was: randomized to nivolumab then ipilimumab (arm A) or the reverse (arm B). Live CD3+CD8+ CD19− CD56− cells were sorted from PBMCs. This specimen belongs to a study of sequential checkpoint blockade in melanoma. Only in-frame clones appear in the TCRdb table, and some are missing; sequencing was by immunoSEQ multiplex PCR. Of about 12,000 clones detected, roughly 81% appear once; the ten largest clones hold around 10%.

V and J are TRBV5-1 and TRBJ1-1; TRBD1 might be the D (5 bases). The origin of this receptor is a human donor with melanoma. The sequences come from CD8+ T cells sorted from blood (inferred from file names), collected from a patient given nivolumab and ipilimumab in sequence. CDR3 loop: CASSTQTDMNTEAFF. Here the CDR3 DNA reads TGCGCCAGCAGCACCCAGACAGACATGAACACTGAAGCTTTCTTT.